This entry concerns a single T cell receptor (beta chain). Its antigen is unknown. These data come from a study of T cells in Graves' hyperthyroidism and ophthalmopathy. Study outcomes and limitations: Appearing also in blood were most of the thyroid clonotypes expanded above 0.001.

From RNA transcripts, TCR beta CDR3 regions were amplified. Carried out on the TCR CDR3, a first-round RT-PCR used the HTBI primer set. TCRdb fed the multiplex PCR reads into MiXCR, producing one record per CDR3 protein. The table has around 690,000 distinct CDR3 sequences, 17% seen once. Patients were aged 18 to 65, had disease duration under 2 months, and had newly diagnosed hyperthyroidism. The germline gives CDR1 DFQATT, CDR2 SNEGSKA (reference sequence). V was shortened by 6 bases and J by 0 bases, with 13 bases between the two germline ends. The CDR3 length is 14 residues. Sample: blood. This TCR was sampled from a man aged 45-60 years with Graves' hyperthyroidism. V usage is TRBV20-1 and J usage is TRBJ2-3, with D perhaps matching TRBD2 (6 bases). For the CDR3, the DNA is TGCAGTGCCGAGGACTATACCAGCACAGATACGCAGTATTTT. This gives the protein CSAEDYTSTDTQYF.